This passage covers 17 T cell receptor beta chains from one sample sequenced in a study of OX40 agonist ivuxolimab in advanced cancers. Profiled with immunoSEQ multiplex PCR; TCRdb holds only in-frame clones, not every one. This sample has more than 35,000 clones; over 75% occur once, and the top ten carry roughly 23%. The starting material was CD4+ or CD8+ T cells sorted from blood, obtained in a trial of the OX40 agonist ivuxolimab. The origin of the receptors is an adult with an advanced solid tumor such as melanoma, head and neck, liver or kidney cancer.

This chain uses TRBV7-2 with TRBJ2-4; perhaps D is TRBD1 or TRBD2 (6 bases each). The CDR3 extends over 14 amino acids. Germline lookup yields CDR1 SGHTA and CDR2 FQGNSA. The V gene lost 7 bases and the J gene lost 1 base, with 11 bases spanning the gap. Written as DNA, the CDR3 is TGTGCCAGCAAGGGGGGAGCGGCCAAAAACATTCAGTACTTC. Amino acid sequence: CASKGGAAKNIQYF.

This chain's CDR3 is CASSVHLGPTNTGELFF. The CDR3, as DNA: TGTGCCAGCAGCGTACATTTAGGGCCGACTAACACCGGGGAGCTGTTTTTT. The V gene is TRBV13, the J gene TRBJ2-2; D is uncertain. In germline, CDR1 is PRHDT, CDR2 FYEKMQ (reference sequence). This CDR3 has 17 residues. Trimming left V 5 bases short and J 2 bases short, with 18 bases between.

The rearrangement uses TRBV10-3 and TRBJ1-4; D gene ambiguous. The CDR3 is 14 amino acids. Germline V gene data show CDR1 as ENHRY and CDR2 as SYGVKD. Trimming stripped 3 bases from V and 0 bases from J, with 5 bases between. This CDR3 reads CAISEAATNEKLFF. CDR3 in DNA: TGTGCCATCAGTGAAGCAGCAACTAATGAAAAACTGTTTTTT.

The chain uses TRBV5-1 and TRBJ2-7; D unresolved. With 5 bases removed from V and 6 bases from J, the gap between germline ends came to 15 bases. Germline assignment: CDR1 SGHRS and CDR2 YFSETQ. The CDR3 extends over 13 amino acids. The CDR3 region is CASSSGLGLEQYF. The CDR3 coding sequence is TGCGCCAGCAGTTCGGGCCTCGGGCTCGAGCAGTACTTC.

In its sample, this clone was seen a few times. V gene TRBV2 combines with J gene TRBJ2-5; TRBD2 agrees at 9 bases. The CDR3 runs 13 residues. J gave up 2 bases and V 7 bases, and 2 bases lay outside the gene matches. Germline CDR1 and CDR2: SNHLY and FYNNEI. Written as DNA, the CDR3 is TGTGCCAGCAAGCGGGGGGAACAAGAGACCCAGTACTTC. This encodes CASKRGEQETQYF.

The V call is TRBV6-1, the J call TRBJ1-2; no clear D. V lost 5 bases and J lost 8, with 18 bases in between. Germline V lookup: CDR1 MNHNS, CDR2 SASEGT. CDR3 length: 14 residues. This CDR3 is CASSPWTYLRGYTF. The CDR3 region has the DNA TGTGCCAGCAGTCCCTGGACCTACCTCAGAGGCTACACCTTC.

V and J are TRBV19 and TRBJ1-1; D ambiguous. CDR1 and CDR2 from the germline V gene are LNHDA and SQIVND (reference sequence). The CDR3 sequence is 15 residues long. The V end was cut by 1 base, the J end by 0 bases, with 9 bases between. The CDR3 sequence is CASSIVGLMNTEAFF. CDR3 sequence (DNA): TGTGCCAGTAGTATAGTAGGCCTCATGAACACTGAAGCTTTCTTT. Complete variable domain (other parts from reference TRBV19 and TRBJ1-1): DGGITQSPKYLFRKEGQNVTLSCEQNLNHDAMYWYRQDPGQGLRLIYYSQIVNDFQKGDIAEGYSVSREKKESFPLTVTSAQKNPTAFYLCASSIVGLMNTEAFFGQGTRLTVV.

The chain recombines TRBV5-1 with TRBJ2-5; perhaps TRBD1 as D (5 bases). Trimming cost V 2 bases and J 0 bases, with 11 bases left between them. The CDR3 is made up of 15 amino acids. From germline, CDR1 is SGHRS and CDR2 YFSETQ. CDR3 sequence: CASSFSDTHQETQYF. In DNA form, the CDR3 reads TGCGCCAGCAGCTTCTCGGACACCCACCAAGAGACCCAGTACTTC.

The CDR3 DNA reads as TGTGCCAGCAGTTACTCTGGGACAGGGTTCTACGAGCAGTACTTC. Protein: CASSYSGTGFYEQYF. V and J are TRBV6-5 and TRBJ2-7; 9 nucleotides match TRBD1. The V gene's germline CDR1 is MNHEY and CDR2 SVGAGI. The length of the CDR3 is 15 residues. V lost 0 bases, J lost 3 bases, and 3 bases stayed unmatched.

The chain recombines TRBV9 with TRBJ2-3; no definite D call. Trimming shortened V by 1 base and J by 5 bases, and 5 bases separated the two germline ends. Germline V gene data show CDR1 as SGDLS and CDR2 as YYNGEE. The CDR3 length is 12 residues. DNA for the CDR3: TGTGCCAGCAGCGTATCCCTAGATACGCAGTATTTT. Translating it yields CASSVSLDTQYF.

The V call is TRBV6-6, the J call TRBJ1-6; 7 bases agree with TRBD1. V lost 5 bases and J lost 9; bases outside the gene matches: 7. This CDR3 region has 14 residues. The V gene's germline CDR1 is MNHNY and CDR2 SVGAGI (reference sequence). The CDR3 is CASSIRQGPSPLHF. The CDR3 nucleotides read TGTGCCAGCAGTATCCGACAGGGACCTTCACCCCTCCACTTT.

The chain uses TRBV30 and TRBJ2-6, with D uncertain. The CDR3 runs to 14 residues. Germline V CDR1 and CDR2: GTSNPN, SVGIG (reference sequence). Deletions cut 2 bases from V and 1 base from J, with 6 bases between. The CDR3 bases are TGTGCCTGGAGTTATGGATCTGGGGCCAACGTCCTGACTTTC. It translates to CAWSYGSGANVLTF.

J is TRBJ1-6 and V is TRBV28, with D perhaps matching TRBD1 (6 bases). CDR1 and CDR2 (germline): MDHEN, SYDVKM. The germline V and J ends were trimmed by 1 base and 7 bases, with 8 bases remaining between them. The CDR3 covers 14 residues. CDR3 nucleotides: TGTGCCAGCAGTTTATTGGGGGCCAATTCACCCCTCCACTTT. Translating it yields CASSLLGANSPLHF.

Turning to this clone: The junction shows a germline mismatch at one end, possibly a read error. In nucleotides, the CDR3 is TGTGCCAGCAGCCAAGGGAGCGGGGGGGCCTACGAGCAGTACTTC. Amino acids: CASSQGSGGAYEQYF. The chain is built from TRBV4-1 and TRBJ2-7, with 10 nucleotides matching TRBD2. This CDR3 is built from 15 residues. Germline CDR1 and CDR2: MGHRA and YSYEKL.

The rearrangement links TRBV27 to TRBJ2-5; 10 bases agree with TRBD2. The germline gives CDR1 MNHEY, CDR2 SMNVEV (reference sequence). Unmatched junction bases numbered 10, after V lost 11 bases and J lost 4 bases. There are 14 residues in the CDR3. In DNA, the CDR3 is TGTGCCTCCCGAGCGGGGGGGCTTCTAGAGACCCAGTACTTC. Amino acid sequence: CASRAGGLLETQYF.

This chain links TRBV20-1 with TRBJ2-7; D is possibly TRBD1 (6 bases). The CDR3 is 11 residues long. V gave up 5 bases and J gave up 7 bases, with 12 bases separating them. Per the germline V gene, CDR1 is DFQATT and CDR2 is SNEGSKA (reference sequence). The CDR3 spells CSALGGWEQYF. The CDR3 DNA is TGCAGTGCTTTAGGGGGTTGGGAGCAGTACTTC.

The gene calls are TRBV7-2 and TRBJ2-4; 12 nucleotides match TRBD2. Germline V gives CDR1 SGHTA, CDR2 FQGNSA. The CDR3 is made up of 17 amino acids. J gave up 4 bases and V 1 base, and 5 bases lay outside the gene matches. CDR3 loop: CASSLGPSGGDKNIQYF. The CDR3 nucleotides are TGTGCCAGCAGCTTAGGCCCTAGCGGGGGGGATAAAAACATTCAGTACTTC.